This TCR delta chain was identified during a study of gamma-delta chains in newborns, infants, children. Turning to the study itself: Polyclonal expansion of innate γδ T cells after birth follows microbial exposure.

TCRdb re-processed the reads using CATT. This sample has roughly 7,900 delta-chain clones, with about 3.3% found just once. V lost 3 bases to trimming and J lost 7 bases, with 20 bases between them. The CDR3 runs 15 residues. The germline gives CDR1 GEAIGNYY, CDR2 EKD. This clone was seen only a few times. This probably arose from a read error, given a far larger clone one base away. The sample comprised blood. The rearrangement joins TRDV2 to TRDJ1; D gene unclear. The TCR sequence derives from a child who was a newborn, infant or young child, either healthy, febrile or measles-vaccinated (not recorded which). The CDR3 loop reads CACDAQGLQSGKLIF. DNA for the CDR3: TGTGCCTGTGACGCACAGGGGCTCCAATCCGGTAAACTCATCTTT.